Below are 5 T cell receptor beta chains sequenced from a single sample in a study of blood T cell repertoires in COVID-19. The assay was immunoSEQ multiplex PCR, and TCRdb's table has in-frame clones only and misses some. The repertoire holds some 78,000 clones, with approximately 90% as singletons. The specimen sequenced was peripheral blood. These receptors originate from a man aged 45-60 years with active or convalescent COVID-19.

The V gene is TRBV5-1, the J gene TRBJ2-6, with 8 bases matching TRBD2. V dropped 1 base and J dropped 1; count of bases not matched to a gene: 4. Germline V gene lookup returns CDR1 SGHRS and CDR2 YFSETQ. CDR3 length: 17 residues. The CDR3, as DNA: TGCGCCAGCAGCTTGCCGGGAGGGCGGTCTGGGGCCAACGTCCTGACTTTC. Translating gives CASSLPGGRSGANVLTF.

This chain uses TRBV10-3 with TRBJ1-5, with D possibly being TRBD1 (5 bases). Germline assignment: CDR1 ENHRY and CDR2 SYGVKD. V lost 0 bases, J lost 2 bases, and 14 bases lay in between. The CDR3 has 17 residues. The CDR3 nucleotides are TGTGCCATCAGTGAGTCGTGGTCGGGGGGTGGCAATCAGCCCCAGCATTTT. Protein: CAISESWSGGGNQPQHF.

This chain links TRBV7-9 with TRBJ2-3; D remains unclear. CDR1 and CDR2 (germline): SEHNR, FQNEAQ (reference sequence). V shed 4 bases and J shed 2 bases, with 4 bases lying between them. This CDR3 is 12 amino acids long. CDR3 bases: TGTGCCAGCAGCTCAAACACAGATACGCAGTATTTT. As protein: CASSSNTDTQYF.

The rearrangement joins TRBV2 to TRBJ1-4; D remains unclear. The V end lost 8 bases, the J end lost 0 bases, and 7 bases lay between the germline ends. The CDR3 is 13 residues long. Germline values: CDR1 SNHLY, CDR2 FYNNEI. CDR3 sequence reads: CASSFATNEKLFF. DNA of the CDR3: TGTGCCAGCTCTTTTGCAACTAATGAAAAACTGTTTTTT. Full variable domain (outside the CDR3, taken from reference TRBV2 and TRBJ1-4): EPEVTQTPSHQVTQMGQEVILRCVPISNHLYFYWYRQILGQKVEFLVSFYNNEISEKSEIFDDQFSVERPDGSNFTLKIRSTKLEDSAMYFCASSFATNEKLFFGSGTQLSVL.

The chain links TRBV11-2 to TRBJ2-7; TRBD2 aligns across 11 bases. This CDR3 is built from 17 residues. The trim removed 1 base at V and 3 bases at J, leaving 8 bases unmatched. Germline assignment: CDR1 SGHAT and CDR2 FQNNGV. CDR3 protein: CASSLALLGTSGYEQYF. The DNA of the CDR3 is TGTGCCAGCAGCTTAGCCCTATTGGGGACTAGCGGCTACGAGCAGTACTTC.